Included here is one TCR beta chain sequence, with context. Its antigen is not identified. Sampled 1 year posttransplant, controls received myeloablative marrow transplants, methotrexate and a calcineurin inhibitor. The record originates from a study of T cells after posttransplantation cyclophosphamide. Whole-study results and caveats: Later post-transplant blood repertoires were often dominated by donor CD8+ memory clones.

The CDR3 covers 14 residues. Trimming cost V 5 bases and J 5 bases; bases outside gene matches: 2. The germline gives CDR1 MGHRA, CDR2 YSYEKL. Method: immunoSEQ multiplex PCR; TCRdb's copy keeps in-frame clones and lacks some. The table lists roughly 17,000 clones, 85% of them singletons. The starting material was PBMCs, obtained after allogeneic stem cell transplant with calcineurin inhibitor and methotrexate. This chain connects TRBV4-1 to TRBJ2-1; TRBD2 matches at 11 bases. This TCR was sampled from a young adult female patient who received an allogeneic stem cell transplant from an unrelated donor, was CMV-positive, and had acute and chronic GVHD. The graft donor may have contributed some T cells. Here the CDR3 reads CASSGTSGNNEQFF. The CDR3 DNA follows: TGCGCCAGCAGCGGGACTAGCGGAAACAATGAGCAGTTCTTC.